The TCR beta chain under discussion was sequenced for a study of shared clonotypes between healthy human individuals. Study as a whole: A donor's plate count was three for CD4 naive and three for CD4 memory; CD8 naive had two and CD8 memory one.

Per the germline V gene, CDR1 is SGHRS and CDR2 is YFSETQ. V was pared by 6 bases and J by 4 bases, with 15 bases between. The CDR3 has 14 amino acids. Repertoires were generated with immunoSEQ multiplex PCR, while TCRdb's copy carries only in-frame clones and drops some. The sample records roughly 810,000 clones, 90% to 98% being singletons. Positively selected for CCR7, the CD45RO-negative cells used as naive CD8 cells excluded terminally differentiated effector memory CD45RA+ cells. Sequencing was carried out using naive CD8+ T cells sorted from blood. The J gene is TRBJ2-3, the V gene TRBV5-1, with D uncertain. The sequence derives from a man younger than 40 in good health. In nucleotides, the CDR3 is TGCGCCAGCAATCAATATGGTGGTGCAGATACGCAGTATTTT. Its protein product is CASNQYGGADTQYF.